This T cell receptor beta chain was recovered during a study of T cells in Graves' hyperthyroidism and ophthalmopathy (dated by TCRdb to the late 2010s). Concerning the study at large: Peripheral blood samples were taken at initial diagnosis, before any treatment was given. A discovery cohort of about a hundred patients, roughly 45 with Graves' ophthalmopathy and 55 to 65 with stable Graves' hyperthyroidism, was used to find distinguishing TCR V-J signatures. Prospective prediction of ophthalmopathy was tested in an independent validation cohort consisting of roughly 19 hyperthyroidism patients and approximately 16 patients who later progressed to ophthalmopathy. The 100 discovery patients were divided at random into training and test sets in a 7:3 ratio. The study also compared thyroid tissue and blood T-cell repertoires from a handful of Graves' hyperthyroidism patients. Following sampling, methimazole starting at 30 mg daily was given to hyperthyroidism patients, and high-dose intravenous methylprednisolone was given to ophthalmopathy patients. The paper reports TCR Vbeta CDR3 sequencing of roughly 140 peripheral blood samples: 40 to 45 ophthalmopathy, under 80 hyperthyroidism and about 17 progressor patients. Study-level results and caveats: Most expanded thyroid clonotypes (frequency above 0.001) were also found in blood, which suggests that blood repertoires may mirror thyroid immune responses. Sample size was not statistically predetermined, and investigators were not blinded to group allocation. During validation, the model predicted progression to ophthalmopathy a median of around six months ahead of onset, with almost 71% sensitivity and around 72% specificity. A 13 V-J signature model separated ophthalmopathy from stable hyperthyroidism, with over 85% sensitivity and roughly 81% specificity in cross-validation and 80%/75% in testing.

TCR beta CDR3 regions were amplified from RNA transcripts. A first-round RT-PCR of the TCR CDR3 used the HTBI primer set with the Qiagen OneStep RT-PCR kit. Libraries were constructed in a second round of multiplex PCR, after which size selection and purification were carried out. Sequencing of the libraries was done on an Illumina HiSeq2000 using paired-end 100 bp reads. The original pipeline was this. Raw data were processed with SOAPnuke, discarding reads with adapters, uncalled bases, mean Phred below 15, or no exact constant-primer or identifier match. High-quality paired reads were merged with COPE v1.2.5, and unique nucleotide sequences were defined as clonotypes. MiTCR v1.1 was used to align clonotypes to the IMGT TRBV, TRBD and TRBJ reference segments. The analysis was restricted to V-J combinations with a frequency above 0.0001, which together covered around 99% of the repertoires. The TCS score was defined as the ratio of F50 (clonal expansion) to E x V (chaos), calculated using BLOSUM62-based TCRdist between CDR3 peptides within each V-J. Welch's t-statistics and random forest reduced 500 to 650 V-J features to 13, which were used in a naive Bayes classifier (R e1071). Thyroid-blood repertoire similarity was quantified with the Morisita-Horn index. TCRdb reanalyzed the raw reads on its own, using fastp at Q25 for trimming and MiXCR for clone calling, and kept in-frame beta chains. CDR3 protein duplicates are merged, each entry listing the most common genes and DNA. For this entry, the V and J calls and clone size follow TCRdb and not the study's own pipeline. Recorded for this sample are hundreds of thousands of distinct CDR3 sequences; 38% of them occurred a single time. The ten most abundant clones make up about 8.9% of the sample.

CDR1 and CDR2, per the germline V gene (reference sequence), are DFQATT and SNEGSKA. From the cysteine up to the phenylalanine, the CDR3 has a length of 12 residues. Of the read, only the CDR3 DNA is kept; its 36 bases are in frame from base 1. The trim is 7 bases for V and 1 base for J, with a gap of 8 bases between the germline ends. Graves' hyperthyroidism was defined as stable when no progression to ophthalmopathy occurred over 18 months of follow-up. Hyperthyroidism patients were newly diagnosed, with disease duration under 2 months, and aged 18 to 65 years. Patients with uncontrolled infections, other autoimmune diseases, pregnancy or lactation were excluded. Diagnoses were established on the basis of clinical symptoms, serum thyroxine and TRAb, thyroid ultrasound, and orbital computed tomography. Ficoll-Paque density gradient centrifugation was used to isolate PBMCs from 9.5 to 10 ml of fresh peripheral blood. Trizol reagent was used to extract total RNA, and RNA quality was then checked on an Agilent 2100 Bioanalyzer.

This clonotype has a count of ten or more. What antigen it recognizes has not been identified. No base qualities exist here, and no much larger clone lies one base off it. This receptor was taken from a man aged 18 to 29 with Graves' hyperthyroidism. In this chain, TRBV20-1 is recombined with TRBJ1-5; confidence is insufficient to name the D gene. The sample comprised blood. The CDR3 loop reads CSVGLSNQPQHF. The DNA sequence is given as TGCAGTGTTGGGTTGAGCAATCAGCCCCAGCATTTT.